The source of this TCR beta chain is a study of PD-L1 blockade in urothelial cancer. Patient disease was locally advanced or metastatic urothelial carcinoma. With 5 bases removed from V and 3 bases from J, the gap between germline ends came to 14 bases. The CDR3 loop spans 15 amino acids. CDR1 and CDR2 from the germline V gene are MDHEN and SYDVKM. TCRdb's table, derived via immunoSEQ multiplex PCR, lists solely in-frame clones and lacks some. The table includes tens of thousands of clones, around 80% detected once. The source material was PBMCs, sampled around atezolizumab (anti-PD-L1) treatment. The origin of this receptor is a man in his sixties or seventies with urothelial cancer. This chain uses TRBV28 with TRBJ1-5; TRBD1 is a possible D gene (6 bases). CDR3 in DNA: TGTGCCAGCAGTAAGCCGACAGGTTACAATCAGCCCCAGCATTTT. It specifies CASSKPTGYNQPQHF.